The rows below give T cell receptor beta chains drawn from one sample of a study of cytomegalovirus exposure and HLA in healthy donors. Sequencing was performed with immunoSEQ multiplex PCR; in TCRdb, only in-frame clones are kept and a portion is missing. Of 70,000 to 80,000 clones listed, 82% are singletons. Sequenced sample: PBMCs. Every receptor here comes from a man between 18 and 29 years old in good health and CMV-seronegative. Both conserved end residues are part of each CDR3. D genes are given only for firm matches. Part of the rows lack a size; the others show once, few, many or a class for expanded clones.

j_call v_call clone_size d_call cdr3_aa cdr3_nt
TRBJ1-2 TRBV19 . . CASSLGGGYTF TGTGCCAGTAGCTTGGGGGGTGGCTACACCTTC
TRBJ2-7 TRBV7-9 . TRBD1 CASSLGQGAFEQYF TGTGCCAGCAGCCTGGGACAGGGGGCCTTCGAGCAGTACTTC
TRBJ1-3 TRBV6-5 . TRBD1 CASSYSDRVSGNTIYF TGTGCCAGCAGTTACTCGGACAGGGTGTCTGGAAACACCATATATTTT
TRBJ2-2 TRBV5-1 . . CASGPQALRNTGELFF TGCGCCAGCGGCCCCCAAGCGTTAAGGAACACCGGGGAGCTGTTTTTT
TRBJ1-4 TRBV29-1 . . CSVAATNEKLFF TGCAGCGTTGCTGCAACTAATGAAAAACTGTTTTTT
TRBJ1-5 TRBV19 . TRBD1 CASDDRGTRGNQPQHF TGTGCCAGCGACGACAGGGGGACTCGCGGCAATCAGCCCCAGCATTTT
TRBJ1-3 TRBV28 . . CASSSQGGRGNTIYF TGTGCCAGCAGTTCACAGGGAGGGAGGGGAAACACCATATATTTT
TRBJ2-5 TRBV28 . . CASSLWGAETQYF TGTGCCAGCAGTTTATGGGGCGCAGAGACCCAGTACTTC
TRBJ2-1 TRBV21-1 . . CASSKSPGTGVNEQFF TGTGCCAGCAGCAAAAGCCCAGGGACAGGGGTCAATGAGCAGTTCTTC
TRBJ1-5 TRBV9 . . CASSVGNGNQPQHF TGTGCCAGCAGCGTAGGTAACGGTAATCAGCCCCAGCATTTT
TRBJ2-3 TRBV30 . TRBD2 CAWLNTGGSDTQYF TGTGCCTGGTTAAACACGGGAGGGTCAGATACGCAGTATTTT
TRBJ2-7 TRBV6-1 . . CASSETQGYGTYEQYF TGTGCCAGCAGTGAAACTCAGGGTTATGGTACCTACGAGCAGTACTTC
TRBJ1-5 TRBV6-4 once TRBD1 CASSDKDRGFNCNQPQHF TGTGCCAGCAGTGATAAGGACAGGGGATTTAATTGCAATCAGCCCCAGCATTTT
TRBJ2-5 TRBV30 . . CAWSAVAGRETQYF TGTGCCTGGAGTGCGGTTGCAGGGCGGGAGACCCAGTACTTC
TRBJ1-5 TRBV27 . TRBD1 CASSPDRTWPQHF TGTGCCAGCAGTCCGGACAGGACGTGGCCCCAGCATTTT
TRBJ1-1 TRBV7-9 . TRBD1 CSSSFTGGTEAFF TGTTCCAGCAGTTTTACAGGGGGCACTGAAGCTTTCTTT
TRBJ2-1 TRBV19 few . CASSINSGRYSYNEQFF TGTGCCAGTAGTATTAATTCGGGGAGATACTCCTACAATGAGCAGTTCTTC
TRBJ2-1 TRBV19 . TRBD1 CATRDRGSNEQFF TGTGCCACCCGGGACAGGGGATCTAATGAGCAGTTCTTC
TRBJ2-3 TRBV15 . TRBD1 CATSKGQGLGTDTQYF TGTGCCACCAGCAAGGGACAGGGGCTTGGCACAGATACGCAGTATTTT
TRBJ1-4 TRBV9 few . CASSAVQGSNEKLFF TGTGCCAGCAGCGCCGTACAGGGTTCTAATGAAAAACTGTTTTTT
TRBJ1-2 TRBV9 . TRBD1 CASTQTTGDGYTF TGTGCCAGCACCCAAACGACAGGGGATGGCTACACCTTC
TRBJ1-1 TRBV30 . . CAWSAWERAGAFF TGTGCCTGGAGCGCCTGGGAGAGGGCGGGAGCTTTCTTT
TRBJ1-4 TRBV27 . TRBD1 CASSLTWDYARRTGRLFF TGTGCCAGCAGTTTAACCTGGGACTATGCCCGACGGACAGGGAGACTGTTTTTT
TRBJ2-2 TRBV12-5 . TRBD2 CASALVPLLAGENTGELFF TGTGCTAGTGCTTTGGTACCGTTACTAGCGGGGGAGAACACCGGGGAGCTGTTTTTT
TRBJ1-1 TRBV19 . TRBD1 CASSMRGRVNTEAFF TGTGCCAGTAGTATGAGGGGGCGCGTAAACACTGAAGCTTTCTTT
TRBJ2-7 TRBV5-4 . TRBD2 CASSSTTSGSSYEQYF TGTGCCAGCAGCTCCACTACTAGCGGAAGCTCCTACGAGCAGTACTTC
TRBJ1-5 TRBV2 . . CASRRGRGNQPQHF TGTGCCAGCAGGCGGGGTAGGGGCAATCAGCCCCAGCATTTT
TRBJ2-5 TRBV7-2 . TRBD2 CASSTGTSGRQETQYF TGTGCCAGCAGCACCGGGACTAGCGGGAGACAAGAGACCCAGTACTTC
TRBJ1-2 TRBV5-1 . . CASRRTQTANYGYTF TGCGCCAGCAGGCGGACCCAGACAGCGAACTATGGCTACACCTTC
TRBJ2-3 TRBV25-1 once . CASSYGSDTQYF TGTGCCAGCAGTTACGGGTCGGATACGCAGTATTTT
TRBJ1-5 TRBV10-2 . TRBD1 CASSKDRVVGPQHF TGCGCCAGCAGCAAGGACAGGGTAGTAGGGCCCCAGCATTTT
TRBJ2-7 TRBV6-4 . . CASSEQGGDEQYF TGTGCCAGCAGTGAACAGGGGGGGGACGAGCAGTACTTC
TRBJ1-1 TRBV6-5 few TRBD1 CASSSDRTEAFF TGTGCCAGCAGCTCGGACAGGACTGAAGCTTTCTTT
TRBJ1-3 TRBV4-2 . TRBD1 CASSQDMTGAGNTIYF TGTGCCAGCAGCCAAGATATGACAGGGGCTGGAAACACCATATATTTT
TRBJ1-5 TRBV7-2 once TRBD1 CASSEHSGGSNQPQHF TGTGCCAGCAGCGAACACTCAGGGGGGAGCAATCAGCCCCAGCATTTT
TRBJ1-2 TRBV6-5 . . CASSTASGDYYGYTF TGTGCCAGCAGTACTGCATCAGGGGATTACTATGGCTACACCTTC
TRBJ1-6 TRBV10-3 . . CAISESLAPGSRNSPLHF TGTGCCATCAGTGAGTCTCTGGCGCCAGGGTCGAGAAATTCACCCCTCCACTTT
TRBJ2-2 TRBV7-3 . . CASSQILAGELFF TGTGCCAGCAGCCAAATACTAGCTGGGGAGCTGTTTTTT